This paragraph covers one TCR beta chain sequence. There is no known antigen for this receptor. No much larger clonotype is one base removed from it; base qualities were not supplied. This sample stems from a study of blood T cell repertoires in COVID-19 (dated by TCRdb to 2018 to 2021). Notes on the research overall: The collaborator samples originated in the United States, Italy and Spain and spanned the acute and convalescent phases of COVID-19. The prospective study material was composed of cDNA or gDNA derived from T cells, B-cell-depleted T cells, or PBMCs. The dataset comprised deeply sampled blood TCRbeta repertoires from subjects exposed to, actively infected with, or recovered from COVID-19. The repertoires were released in a freely available public database intended as a resource for research on the immune response to SARS-CoV-2. The samples were drawn from the first 160 participants of the ongoing ImmuneRACE study and from 950 to 1,500 subjects provided by 6 global collaborators. Nearly every sample came with metadata listing a de-identified subject ID, COVID-19 status, age in years and sex. Where available, HLA class I and class II types were obtained from metadata supplied by the sample provider rather than from assay-based typing.

From V the trimming removes 5 bases and from J it removes 4 bases, while the gene matches leave 10 bases of the junction unaccounted for. CDR1 and CDR2, looked up from the germline V gene (reference sequence), are SEHNR and FQNEAQ. Counted from cysteine to phenylalanine, this CDR3 has 15 amino acids. The read is trimmed to its CDR3 DNA, 45 bases read in frame from base 1. The immunoSEQ Assay, a bias-controlled multiplex PCR, was used to amplify TCRbeta CDR3 regions from genomic DNA. On the study's bioinformatics: Nucleated cell counts per sample were estimated from amplification of reference gene primers within the assay. Sequence reads were collapsed and filtered to measure the absolute abundance of every unique TCRbeta CDR3 rearrangement. Productive Simpson clonality was computed per sample as the square root of Simpson's diversity index over productive rearrangements. Sourced from immuneACCESS, this table was stored by TCRdb with only in-frame sequences that have V and J called. A share of the clones is absent; for the studies checked, an unresolved V gene accounts for under half, and the remainder has no known explanation. V and J calls and clone size follow that table, whereas D and trimming were derived from the DNA. The sample table contains 150,000 to 200,000 clones; only one count was recorded for around 79% of them. Approximately 15% of the sample comes from the top ten.

The collaborating institutions used their own protocols to collect whole blood in K2EDTA tubes. For TCRbeta analysis, collaborator samples were shipped as frozen whole blood, as isolated PBMCs, or as DNA extracted from either sample type. What the authors observed across the whole study: The amount of clinical and demographic metadata varied by source and participant and was provided uncurated.

What was sequenced was peripheral blood. The rearranged chain carries TRBV7-9 and TRBJ1-2, with TRBD1 matching 7 junction bases. This TCR was recovered from a man between 60 and 70 years old with active or convalescent COVID-19. DNA sequence: TGTGCCAGCAGCCCAAGTACCGGGACAGCCTATGGCTACACCTTC. Its protein reads: CASSPSTGTAYGYTF.